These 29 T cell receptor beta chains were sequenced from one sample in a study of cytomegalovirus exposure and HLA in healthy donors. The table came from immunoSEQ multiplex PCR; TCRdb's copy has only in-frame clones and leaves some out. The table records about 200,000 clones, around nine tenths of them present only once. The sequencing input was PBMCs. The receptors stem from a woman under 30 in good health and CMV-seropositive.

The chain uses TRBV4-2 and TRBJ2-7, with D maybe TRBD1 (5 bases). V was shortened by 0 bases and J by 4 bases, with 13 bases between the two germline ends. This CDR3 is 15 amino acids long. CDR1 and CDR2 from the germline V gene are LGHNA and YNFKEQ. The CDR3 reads CASSQDLGQAYEQYF. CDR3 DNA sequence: TGTGCCAGCAGCCAAGATCTAGGACAAGCTTACGAGCAGTACTTC.

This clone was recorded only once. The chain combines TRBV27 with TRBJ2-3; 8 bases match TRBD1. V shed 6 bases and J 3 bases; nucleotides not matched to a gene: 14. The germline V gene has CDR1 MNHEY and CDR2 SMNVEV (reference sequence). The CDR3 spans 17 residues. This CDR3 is CASRTGAGRPGTDTQYF. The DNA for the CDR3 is TGTGCCAGCAGGACAGGGGCGGGCCGCCCTGGGACAGATACGCAGTATTTT.

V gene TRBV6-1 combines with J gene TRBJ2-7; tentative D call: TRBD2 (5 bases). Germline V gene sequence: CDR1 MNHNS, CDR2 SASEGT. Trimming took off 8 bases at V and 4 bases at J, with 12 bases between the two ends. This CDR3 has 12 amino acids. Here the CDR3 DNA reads TGTGCCAGCGGAGCTAGCCTTTACGAGCAGTACTTC. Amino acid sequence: CASGASLYEQYF.

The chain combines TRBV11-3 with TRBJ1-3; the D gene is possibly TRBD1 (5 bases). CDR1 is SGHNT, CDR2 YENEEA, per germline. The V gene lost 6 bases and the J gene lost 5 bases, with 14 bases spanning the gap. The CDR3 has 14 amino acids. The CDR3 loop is CASSLDSGRNTIYF. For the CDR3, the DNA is TGTGCCAGCAGTCTCGACAGTGGGAGAAACACCATATATTTT.

The CDR3 region has the DNA TGTGCCAGCAGCTTAGGCCAACGACAGATTGAAGCTTTCTTT. Its translation: CASSLGQRQIEAFF. The chain joins TRBV11-1 to TRBJ1-1; tentative D call: TRBD1 (5 bases). V lost 1 base, J lost 7 bases, and 13 bases lay in between. The CDR3 is 14 residues long. Germline CDR1 and CDR2: SGHAT and FQDESV (reference sequence).

The CDR3 loop is CATSRDRQRPQYF. CDR3 DNA: TGTGCCACCAGCAGAGATCGGCAGAGGCCCCAGTACTTC. This rearrangement joins TRBV15 to TRBJ2-5; no firm D call. V lost 0 bases to trimming and J lost 9 bases, with 11 bases between them. From germline, CDR1 is LNHNV and CDR2 YYDKDF (reference sequence). The CDR3 sequence is 13 residues long.

The CDR3 loop is CASSRRGSSYGYTF. The CDR3 nucleotides are TGTGCCAGCAGCCGCAGGGGCTCCAGCTATGGCTACACCTTC. The chain couples TRBV28 to TRBJ1-2, with a possible D match to TRBD1 (6 bases). V lost 6 bases and J 4 bases, leaving 15 bases between the germline ends. Per the germline V gene, CDR1 is MDHEN and CDR2 is SYDVKM. This CDR3 region has 14 residues.

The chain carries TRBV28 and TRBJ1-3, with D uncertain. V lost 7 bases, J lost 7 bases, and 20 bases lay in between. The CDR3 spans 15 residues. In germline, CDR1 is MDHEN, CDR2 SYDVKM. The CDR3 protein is CASTPIRSGLNTIYF. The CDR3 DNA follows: TGTGCCAGCACCCCTATCCGATCTGGTCTGAACACCATATATTTT.

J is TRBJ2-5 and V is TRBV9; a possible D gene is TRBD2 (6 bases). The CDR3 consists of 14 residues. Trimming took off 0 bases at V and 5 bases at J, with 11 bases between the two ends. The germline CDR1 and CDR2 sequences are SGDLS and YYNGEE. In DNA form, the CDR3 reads TGTGCCAGCAGCGTAGAACTAGCAAGGGAGACCCAGTACTTC. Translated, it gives CASSVELARETQYF.

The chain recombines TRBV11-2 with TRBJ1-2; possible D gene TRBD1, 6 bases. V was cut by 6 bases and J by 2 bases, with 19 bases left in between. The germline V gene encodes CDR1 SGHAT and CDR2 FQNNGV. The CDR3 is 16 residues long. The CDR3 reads CASRSFGTGLNYGYTF. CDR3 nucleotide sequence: TGTGCCAGCAGATCTTTCGGTACAGGGTTGAACTATGGCTACACCTTC. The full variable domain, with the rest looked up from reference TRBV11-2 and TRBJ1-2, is EAGVAQSPRYKIIEKRQSVAFWCNPISGHATLYWYQQILGQGPKLLIQFQNNGVVDDSQLPKDRFSAERLKGVDSTLKIQPAKLEDSAVYLCASRSFGTGLNYGYTFGSGTRLTVV.

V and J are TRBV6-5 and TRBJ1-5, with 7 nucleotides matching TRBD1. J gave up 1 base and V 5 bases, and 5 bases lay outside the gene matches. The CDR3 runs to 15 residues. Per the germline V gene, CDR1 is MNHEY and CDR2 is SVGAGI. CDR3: CASSQTGLSNQPQHF. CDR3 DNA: TGTGCCAGCAGTCAGACAGGGTTAAGCAATCAGCCCCAGCATTTT.

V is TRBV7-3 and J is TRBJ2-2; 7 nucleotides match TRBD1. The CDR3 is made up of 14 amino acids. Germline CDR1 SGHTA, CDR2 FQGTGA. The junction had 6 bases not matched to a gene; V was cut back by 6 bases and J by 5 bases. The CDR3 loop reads CASRLTGSTGELFF. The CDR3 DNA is TGTGCCAGCAGATTGACAGGGTCGACCGGGGAGCTGTTTTTT. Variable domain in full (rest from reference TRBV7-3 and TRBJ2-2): GAGVSQTPSNKVTEKGKYVELRCDPISGHTALYWYRQSLGQGPEFLIYFQGTGAADDSGLPNDRFFAVRPEGSVSTLKIQRTERGDSAVYLCASRLTGSTGELFFGEGSRLTVL.

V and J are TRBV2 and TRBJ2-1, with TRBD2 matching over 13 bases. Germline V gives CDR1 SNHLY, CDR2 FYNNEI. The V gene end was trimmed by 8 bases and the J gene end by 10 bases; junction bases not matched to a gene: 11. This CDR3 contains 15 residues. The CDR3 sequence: CASHPGTSGTQEQFF. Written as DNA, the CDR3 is TGTGCCAGCCACCCTGGGACTAGCGGGACTCAAGAGCAGTTCTTC.

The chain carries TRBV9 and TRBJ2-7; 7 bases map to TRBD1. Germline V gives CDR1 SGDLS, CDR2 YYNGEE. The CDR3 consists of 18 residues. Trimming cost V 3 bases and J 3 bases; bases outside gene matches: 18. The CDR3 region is CASSAHRGPPNGGYEQYF. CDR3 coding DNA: TGTGCCAGCAGCGCTCACAGGGGCCCACCTAATGGCGGCTACGAGCAGTACTTC.

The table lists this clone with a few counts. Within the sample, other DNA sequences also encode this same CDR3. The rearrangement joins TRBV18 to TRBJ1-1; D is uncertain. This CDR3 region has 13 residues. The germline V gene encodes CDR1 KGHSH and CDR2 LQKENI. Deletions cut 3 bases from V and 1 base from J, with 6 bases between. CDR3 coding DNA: TGTGCCAGCTCACCCAGACAGAACACTGAAGCTTTCTTT. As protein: CASSPRQNTEAFF.

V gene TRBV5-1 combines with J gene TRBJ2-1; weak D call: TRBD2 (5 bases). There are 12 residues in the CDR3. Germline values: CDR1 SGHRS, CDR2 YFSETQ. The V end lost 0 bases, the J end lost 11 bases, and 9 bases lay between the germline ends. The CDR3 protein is CASSLDRLKQFF. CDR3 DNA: TGCGCCAGCAGCTTGGACCGACTAAAGCAGTTCTTC.

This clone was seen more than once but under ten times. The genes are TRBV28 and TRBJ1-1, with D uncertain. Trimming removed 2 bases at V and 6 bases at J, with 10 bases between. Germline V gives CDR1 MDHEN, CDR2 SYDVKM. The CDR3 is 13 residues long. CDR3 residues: CASSLGVAAEAFF. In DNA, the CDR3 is TGTGCCAGCAGTTTAGGCGTGGCGGCTGAAGCTTTCTTT.

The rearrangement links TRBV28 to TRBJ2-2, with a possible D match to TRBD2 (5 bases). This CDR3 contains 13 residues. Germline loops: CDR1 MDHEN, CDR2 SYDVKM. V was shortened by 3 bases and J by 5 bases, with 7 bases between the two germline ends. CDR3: CASSFGGTGELFF. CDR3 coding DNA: TGTGCCAGCAGTTTCGGAGGAACCGGGGAGCTGTTTTTT.

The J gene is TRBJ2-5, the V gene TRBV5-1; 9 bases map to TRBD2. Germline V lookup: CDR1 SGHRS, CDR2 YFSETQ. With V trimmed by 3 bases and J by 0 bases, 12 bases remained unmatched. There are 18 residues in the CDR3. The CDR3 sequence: CASSWYGAGGVYQETQYF. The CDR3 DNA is TGCGCCAGCAGCTGGTATGGTGCGGGAGGGGTATACCAAGAGACCCAGTACTTC.

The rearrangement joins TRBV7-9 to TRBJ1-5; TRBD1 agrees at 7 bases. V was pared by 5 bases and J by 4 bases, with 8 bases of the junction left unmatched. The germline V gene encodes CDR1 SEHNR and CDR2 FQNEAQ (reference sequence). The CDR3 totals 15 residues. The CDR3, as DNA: TGTGCCAGCAGCGCCCTGGGACAGTCAAATCAGCCCCAGCATTTT. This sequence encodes CASSALGQSNQPQHF.

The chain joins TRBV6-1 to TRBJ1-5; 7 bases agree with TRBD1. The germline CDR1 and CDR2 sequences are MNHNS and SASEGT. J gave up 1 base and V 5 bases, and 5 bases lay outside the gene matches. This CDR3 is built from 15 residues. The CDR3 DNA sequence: TGTGCCAGCAGTCAGACAGGGTGGAGCAATCAGCCCCAGCATTTT. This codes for CASSQTGWSNQPQHF.

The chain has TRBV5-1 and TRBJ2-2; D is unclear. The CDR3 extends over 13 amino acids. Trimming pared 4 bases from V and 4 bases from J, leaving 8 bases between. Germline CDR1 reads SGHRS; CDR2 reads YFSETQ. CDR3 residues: CASSLVITGELFF. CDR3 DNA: TGCGCCAGCAGCCTAGTAATCACCGGGGAGCTGTTTTTT.

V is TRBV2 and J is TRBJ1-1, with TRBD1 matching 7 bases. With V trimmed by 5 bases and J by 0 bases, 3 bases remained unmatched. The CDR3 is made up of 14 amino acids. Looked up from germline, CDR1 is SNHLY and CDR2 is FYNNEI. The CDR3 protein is CASSPTGVNTEAFF. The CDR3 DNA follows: TGTGCCAGCAGTCCTACAGGGGTGAACACTGAAGCTTTCTTT. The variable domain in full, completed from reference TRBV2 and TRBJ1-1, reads EPEVTQTPSHQVTQMGQEVILRCVPISNHLYFYWYRQILGQKVEFLVSFYNNEISEKSEIFDDQFSVERPDGSNFTLKIRSTKLEDSAMYFCASSPTGVNTEAFFGQGTRLTVV.

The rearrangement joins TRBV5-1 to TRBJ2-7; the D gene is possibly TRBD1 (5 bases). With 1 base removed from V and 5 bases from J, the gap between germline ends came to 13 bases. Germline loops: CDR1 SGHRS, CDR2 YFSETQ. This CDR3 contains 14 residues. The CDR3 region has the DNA TGCGCCAGCAGCTTGAGACAGCTAGAGGACGAGCAGTACTTC. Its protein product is CASSLRQLEDEQYF.

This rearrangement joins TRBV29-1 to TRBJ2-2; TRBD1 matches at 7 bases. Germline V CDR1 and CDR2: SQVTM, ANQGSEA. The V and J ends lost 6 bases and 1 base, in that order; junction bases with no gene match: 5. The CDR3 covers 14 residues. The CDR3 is CSVSGQQNTGELFF. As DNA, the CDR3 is TGCAGCGTGTCGGGACAGCAGAACACCGGGGAGCTGTTTTTT.

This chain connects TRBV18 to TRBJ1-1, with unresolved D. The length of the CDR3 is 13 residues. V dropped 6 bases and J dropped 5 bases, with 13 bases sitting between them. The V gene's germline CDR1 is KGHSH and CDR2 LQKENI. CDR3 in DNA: TGTGCCAGCTCCTTAGGGAGGGAGACTGAAGCTTTCTTT. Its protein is CASSLGRETEAFF.

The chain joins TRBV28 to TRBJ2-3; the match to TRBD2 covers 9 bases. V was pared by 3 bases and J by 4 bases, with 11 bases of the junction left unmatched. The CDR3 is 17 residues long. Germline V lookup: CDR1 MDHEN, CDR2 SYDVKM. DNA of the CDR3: TGTGCCAGCAGTTTCTCTCCGTGGCGGGAGGGGTCAGATACGCAGTATTTT. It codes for CASSFSPWREGSDTQYF.

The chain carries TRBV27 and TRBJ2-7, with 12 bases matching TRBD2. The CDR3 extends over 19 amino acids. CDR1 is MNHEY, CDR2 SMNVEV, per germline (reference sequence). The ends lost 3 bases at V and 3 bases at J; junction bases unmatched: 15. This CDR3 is CASSLPPSSGRGLNYEQYF. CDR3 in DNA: TGTGCCAGCAGTTTGCCCCCCTCTAGCGGGAGGGGGTTAAACTACGAGCAGTACTTC.

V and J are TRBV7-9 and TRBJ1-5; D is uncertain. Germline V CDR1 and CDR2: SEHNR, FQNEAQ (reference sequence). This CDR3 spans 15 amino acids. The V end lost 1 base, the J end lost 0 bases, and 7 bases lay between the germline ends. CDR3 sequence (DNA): TGTGCCAGCAGCTTAGACAATTATAGCAATCAGCCCCAGCATTTT. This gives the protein CASSLDNYSNQPQHF.